The next 26 T cell receptor beta chains were all read from a single sample in a study of cytotoxic CD8 clonotypes in ibrutinib-treated CLL. Profiling relied on immunoSEQ multiplex PCR, and the TCRdb table lists in-frame clones only, not all of them. The data contain some 150,000 clones, roughly three quarters of them singletons. Sequenced material: PBMCs, taken after 24 months of ibrutinib treatment. The receptors come from a human donor with chronic lymphocytic leukemia.

This clone was detected only a few times. Other nucleotide sequences in the sample specify the same CDR3. The CDR3 spells CASSPRGGETQYF. The CDR3 coding sequence is TGTGCCAGCTCACCACGGGGGGGAGAGACCCAGTACTTC. The gene calls are TRBV18 and TRBJ2-5; 7 nucleotides agree with TRBD2. J gave up 4 bases and V 1 base, and 0 bases lay outside the gene matches. The CDR3 loop spans 13 amino acids. Germline V gene lookup returns CDR1 KGHSH and CDR2 LQKENI.

The rearrangement joins TRBV27 to TRBJ1-4, with 7 bases lining up with TRBD1. This CDR3 has 18 residues. Germline lookup yields CDR1 MNHEY and CDR2 SMNVEV (reference sequence). The V and J ends lost 2 bases and 0 bases, in that order; junction bases with no gene match: 9. This CDR3 is CASSLLGTARATNEKLFF. The CDR3 nucleotides are TGTGCCAGCAGTTTACTGGGGACAGCCCGTGCAACTAATGAAAAACTGTTTTTT.

The chain carries TRBV7-2 and TRBJ2-7, with D perhaps being TRBD1 or TRBD2 (7 bases each). Trimming removed 5 bases from V and 1 base from J, with 18 bases in between. This CDR3 comprises 16 residues. Looked up from germline, CDR1 is SGHTA and CDR2 is FQGNSA. This chain's CDR3 is CASSQGGDLTSYEQYF. The CDR3 DNA sequence: TGTGCCAGCAGCCAGGGGGGGGACCTCACATCCTACGAGCAGTACTTC.

This chain uses TRBV23-1 with TRBJ2-5; D gene ambiguous. TRBV23-1 is known as an ORF, though its function is uncertain. The CDR3 spans 14 residues. Trimming pared 4 bases from V and 9 bases from J, leaving 18 bases between. This CDR3 reads CASSLSTARSAQYF. As DNA, the CDR3 is TGCGCCAGCAGTCTATCCACCGCAAGGTCGGCCCAGTACTTC.

The chain uses TRBV9 and TRBJ2-3; the D gene is possibly TRBD2 (6 bases). The CDR3 sequence is 16 residues long. CDR1 is SGDLS, CDR2 YYNGEE, per germline. V lost 4 bases and J 1 base, leaving 16 bases between the germline ends. The CDR3 DNA sequence: TGTGCCAGCAGCCCCAGTACCGGGGGAGGCACAGATACGCAGTATTTT. Protein: CASSPSTGGGTDTQYF.

The chain joins TRBV28 to TRBJ2-5; no clear D. V lost 4 bases and J 3 bases, leaving 12 bases between the germline ends. The germline gives CDR1 MDHEN, CDR2 SYDVKM. This CDR3 has 14 residues. For the CDR3, the DNA is TGTGCCAGCAGTTATCCGGGCAACGAAGAGACCCAGTACTTC. Protein: CASSYPGNEETQYF.

The CDR3 spells CSVDLGGYTF. The CDR3 DNA follows: TGCAGCGTTGACTTGGGTGGCTACACCTTC. The chain joins TRBV29-1 to TRBJ1-2; D is undetermined. With 3 bases removed from V and 7 bases from J, the gap between germline ends came to 6 bases. The germline gives CDR1 SQVTM, CDR2 ANQGSEA. This CDR3 contains 10 residues.

The gene calls are TRBV18 and TRBJ1-1; D uncertain. With 2 bases removed from V and 7 bases from J, the gap between germline ends came to 5 bases. Germline-derived CDR1 and CDR2 are KGHSH and LQKENI. This CDR3 has 11 amino acids. The CDR3 DNA reads TGTGCCAGCTCACCAACAGTTGAAGCTTTCTTT. The encoded protein is CASSPTVEAFF. The complete variable domain, with remaining parts taken from reference TRBV18 and TRBJ1-1, reads NAGVMQNPRHLVRRRGQEARLRCSPMKGHSHVYWYRQLPEEGLKFMVYLQKENIIDESGMPKERFSAEFPKEGPSILRIQQVVRGDSAAYFCASSPTVEAFFGQGTRLTVV.

This clone was observed many times. The chain links TRBV19 to TRBJ1-5, with D unresolved. V was clipped by 9 bases and J by 1 base, with 16 bases between them. This CDR3 comprises 15 residues. Germline values: CDR1 LNHDA, CDR2 SQIVND (reference sequence). In DNA form, the CDR3 reads TGTGCCAGCAGGCGGGGAGACGGGAGCAATCAGCCCCAGCATTTT. Amino acid sequence: CASRRGDGSNQPQHF.

The rearrangement joins TRBV4-2 to TRBJ1-1, with TRBD1 identical over 10 bases. Germline V lookup: CDR1 LGHNA, CDR2 YNFKEQ. This CDR3 is 15 amino acids long. The trim removed 4 bases at V and 5 bases at J, leaving 7 bases unmatched. The CDR3 bases are TGTGCCAGCAGCCCCCGGGGGGACAGGGGTACTGAAGCTTTCTTT. Protein sequence: CASSPRGDRGTEAFF.

The rearrangement links TRBV30 to TRBJ1-2; 11 bases line up with TRBD1. The trim removed 6 bases at V and 6 bases at J, leaving 12 bases unmatched. Looked up from germline, CDR1 is GTSNPN and CDR2 is SVGIG (reference sequence). CDR3 length equals 15 residues. The CDR3 DNA is TGTGCCTGCCCCCTTTCGGGACAGGGGGAGGATGGCTACACCTTC. Translation: CACPLSGQGEDGYTF.

This clone was observed a single time. The chain employs TRBV30 and TRBJ1-5; tentative D call: TRBD1 (6 bases). Germline lookup yields CDR1 GTSNPN and CDR2 SVGIG (reference sequence). The CDR3 is 14 residues long. Trimming stripped 0 bases from V and 11 bases from J, with 17 bases between. The CDR3 here is CAWSVGGAFGAQHF. CDR3 nucleotide sequence: TGTGCCTGGAGTGTAGGGGGGGCCTTCGGGGCCCAGCATTTT.

V gene TRBV5-8 combines with J gene TRBJ2-1, with D uncertain. V was trimmed by 2 bases and J by 4 bases, leaving 10 bases between them. The CDR3 loop spans 14 amino acids. Per germline, CDR1 SGHTS and CDR2 YDEGEE. Written as DNA, the CDR3 is TGTGCCAGCAGCTTCTGGCAGGCTTACAATGAGCAGTTCTTC. It encodes CASSFWQAYNEQFF.

This chain links TRBV6-5 with TRBJ1-6, with D possibly being TRBD1 (5 bases). The germline V and J ends were trimmed by 6 bases and 7 bases, with 13 bases remaining between them. Germline CDR1 is MNHEY and CDR2 is SVGAGI. The CDR3 extends over 14 amino acids. The DNA for the CDR3 is TGTGCCAGCAGACCGGGGGGGGAAAATTCACCCCTCCACTTT. This translates into CASRPGGENSPLHF.

The CDR3 loop reads CASSSGRDTEAFF. In DNA form, the CDR3 reads TGTGCCAGTAGTTCAGGGAGGGACACTGAAGCTTTCTTT. The chain employs TRBV19 and TRBJ1-1; a weak D match, TRBD1 (5 bases). V dropped 5 bases and J dropped 3 bases, with 10 bases sitting between them. The CDR3 is 13 residues long. From germline, CDR1 is LNHDA and CDR2 SQIVND (reference sequence).

The chain carries TRBV28 and TRBJ2-1; 9 bases are shared with TRBD1. Unmatched junction bases numbered 0, after V lost 6 bases and J lost 0 bases. The CDR3 sequence is 14 residues long. CDR1 MDHEN and CDR2 SYDVKM come from the germline V gene. CDR3 residues: CASRQGASYNEQFF. The CDR3 DNA follows: TGTGCCAGCAGACAGGGGGCCTCCTACAATGAGCAGTTCTTC.

This rearrangement joins TRBV5-1 to TRBJ2-5; unclear D gene. The V end was cut by 4 bases, the J end by 3 bases, with 7 bases between. Looked up from germline, CDR1 is SGHRS and CDR2 is YFSETQ. The CDR3 is 12 amino acids. This CDR3 reads CASSIGKETQYF. The CDR3 nucleotides read TGCGCCAGCAGCATAGGAAAAGAGACCCAGTACTTC.

V usage is TRBV7-3 and J usage is TRBJ2-2; TRBD2 agrees at 14 bases. V shed 5 bases and J 5 bases; nucleotides not matched to a gene: 10. This CDR3 region has 18 residues. Germline lookup yields CDR1 SGHTA and CDR2 FQGTGA. The CDR3 DNA sequence: TGTGCCAGCAGCCCCCCGGGACTAGCGGGAGTGGGGACCGGGGAGCTGTTTTTT. It specifies CASSPPGLAGVGTGELFF.

The rearrangement links TRBV7-3 to TRBJ1-6; no reliable D call. V gave up 5 bases and J gave up 8 bases, with 10 bases separating them. This CDR3 comprises 13 residues. Germline values: CDR1 SGHTA, CDR2 FQGTGA. For the CDR3, the DNA is TGTGCCAGCAGCCCCCGGTCCGATTCACCCCTCCACTTT. This sequence encodes CASSPRSDSPLHF.

The chain links TRBV19 to TRBJ2-5; D remains ambiguous. Trimming left V 4 bases short and J 2 bases short, with 8 bases between. CDR1 is LNHDA, CDR2 SQIVND, per germline (reference sequence). The CDR3 covers 13 residues. CDR3 in DNA: TGTGCCAGTAGTAGGACGGTTCAAGAGACCCAGTACTTC. Encoded protein: CASSRTVQETQYF.

The V and J genes are TRBV2 and TRBJ1-4; TRBD1 matches 7 bases. J was trimmed by 5 bases and V by 10 bases; bases with no gene match: 10. CDR1 is SNHLY, CDR2 FYNNEI, per germline. This CDR3 contains 14 residues. The CDR3 spells CATYRQGMNEKLFF. The CDR3 DNA follows: TGTGCCACCTACCGACAGGGCATGAATGAAAAACTGTTTTTT. The full variable domain, with the rest looked up from reference TRBV2 and TRBJ1-4, is EPEVTQTPSHQVTQMGQEVILRCVPISNHLYFYWYRQILGQKVEFLVSFYNNEISEKSEIFDDQFSVERPDGSNFTLKIRSTKLEDSAMYFCATYRQGMNEKLFFGSGTQLSVL.

The V call is TRBV7-2, the J call TRBJ2-2; D possibly corresponds to TRBD2 (6 bases). Trimming cost V 3 bases and J 7 bases, with 18 bases left between them. From germline, CDR1 is SGHTA and CDR2 FQGNSA. The CDR3 consists of 16 residues. The CDR3 loop reads CASSFVGGPTGGELFF. CDR3 DNA: TGTGCCAGCAGCTTTGTGGGGGGTCCCACGGGCGGGGAGCTGTTTTTT.

This clone has just one count. The chain has TRBV6-4 and TRBJ1-1; perhaps TRBD1 as D (6 bases). V dropped 5 bases and J dropped 1 base, with 8 bases sitting between them. The CDR3 runs 13 residues. Looked up from germline, CDR1 is MRHNA and CDR2 is SNTAGT. CDR3 nucleotides: TGTGCCAGCAGTCAGGACAGGAACACTGAAGCTTTCTTT. It codes for CASSQDRNTEAFF.

This clone was observed a single time. J is TRBJ2-1 and V is TRBV9, with 9 bases fitting TRBD1. Germline CDR1 reads SGDLS; CDR2 reads YYNGEE. CDR3 length: 16 residues. V was clipped by 4 bases and J by 10 bases; unmatched bases: 15. The CDR3 reads CASSFTGTGSMGEQFF. The CDR3 DNA reads as TGTGCCAGCAGCTTCACCGGGACAGGGTCTATGGGAGAGCAGTTCTTC.

This chain connects TRBV27 to TRBJ2-7; D tentatively reads TRBD1 or TRBD2 (5 bases each). This CDR3 region has 14 residues. CDR1 is MNHEY, CDR2 SMNVEV, per germline (reference sequence). V lost 3 bases, J lost 7 bases, and 16 bases lay in between. The CDR3 loop reads CASSFFFGAGEQYF. CDR3 sequence (DNA): TGTGCCAGCAGTTTCTTCTTCGGGGCTGGGGAGCAGTACTTC.

The V call is TRBV25-1, the J call TRBJ2-3; D uncertain. CDR3 length equals 15 residues. Deletions cut 3 bases from V and 2 bases from J, with 12 bases between. In germline, CDR1 is MGHDK, CDR2 SYGVNS. The CDR3, as DNA: TGTGCCAGCAGTGAGGCGGTGGGATACACAGATACGCAGTATTTT. Translated: CASSEAVGYTDTQYF.